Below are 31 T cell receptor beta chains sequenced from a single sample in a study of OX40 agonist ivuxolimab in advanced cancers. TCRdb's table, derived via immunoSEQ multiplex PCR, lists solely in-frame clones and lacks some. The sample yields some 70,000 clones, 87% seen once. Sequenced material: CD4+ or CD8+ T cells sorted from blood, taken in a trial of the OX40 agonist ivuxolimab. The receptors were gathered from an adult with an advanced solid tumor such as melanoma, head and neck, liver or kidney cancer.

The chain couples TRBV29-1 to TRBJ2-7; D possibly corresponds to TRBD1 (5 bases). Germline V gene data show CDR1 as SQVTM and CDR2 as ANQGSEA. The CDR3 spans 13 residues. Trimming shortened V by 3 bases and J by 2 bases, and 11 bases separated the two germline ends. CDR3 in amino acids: CSVDSIGAYEQYF. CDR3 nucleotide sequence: TGCAGCGTTGATAGTATAGGGGCCTACGAGCAGTACTTC.

CDR3 nucleotides: TGTGCCAGCAGTTTAGGCGGTAACACAGATACGCAGTATTTT. The encoded protein is CASSLGGNTDTQYF. V usage is TRBV28 and J usage is TRBJ2-3, with no clear D. Germline V lookup: CDR1 MDHEN, CDR2 SYDVKM. The CDR3 contains 14 residues. Between the trimmed V and J ends, which lost 2 bases and 2 bases, there was a span of 8 bases.

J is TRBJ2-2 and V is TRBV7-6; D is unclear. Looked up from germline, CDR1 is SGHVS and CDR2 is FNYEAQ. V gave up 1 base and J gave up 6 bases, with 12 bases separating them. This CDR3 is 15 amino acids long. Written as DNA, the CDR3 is TGTGCCAGCAGCTTAGGTCCTGGGTCCGCCGGGGAGCTGTTTTTT. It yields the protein CASSLGPGSAGELFF. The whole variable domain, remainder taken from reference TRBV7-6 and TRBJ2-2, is GAGVSQSPRYKVTKRGQDVALRCDPISGHVSLYWYRQALGQGPEFLTYFNYEAQQDKSGLPNDRFSAERPEGSISTLTIQRTEQRDSAMYRCASSLGPGSAGELFFGEGSRLTVL.

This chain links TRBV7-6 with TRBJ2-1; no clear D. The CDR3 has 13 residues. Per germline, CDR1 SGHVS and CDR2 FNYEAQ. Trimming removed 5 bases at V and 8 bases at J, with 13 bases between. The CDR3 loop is CASSPIRGDEQFF. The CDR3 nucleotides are TGTGCCAGCAGCCCCATCAGAGGCGATGAGCAGTTCTTC.

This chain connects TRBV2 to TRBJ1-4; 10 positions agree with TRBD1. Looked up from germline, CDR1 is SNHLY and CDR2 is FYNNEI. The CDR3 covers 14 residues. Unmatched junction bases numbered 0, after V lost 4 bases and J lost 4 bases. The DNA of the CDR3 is TGTGCCAGCAGTGGGGACAGGGGTAATGAAAAACTGTTTTTT. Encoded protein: CASSGDRGNEKLFF.

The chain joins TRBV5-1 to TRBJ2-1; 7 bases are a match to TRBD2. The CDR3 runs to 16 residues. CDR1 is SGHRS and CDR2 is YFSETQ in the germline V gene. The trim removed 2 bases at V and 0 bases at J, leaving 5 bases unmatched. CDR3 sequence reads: CASSLMGGSSYNEQFF. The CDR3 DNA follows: TGCGCCAGCAGCTTAATGGGAGGGAGCTCCTACAATGAGCAGTTCTTC. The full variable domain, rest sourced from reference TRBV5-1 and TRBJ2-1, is KAGVTQTPRYLIKTRGQQVTLSCSPISGHRSVSWYQQTPGQGLQFLFEYFSETQRNKGNFPGRFSGRQFSNSRSEMNVSTLELGDSALYLCASSLMGGSSYNEQFFGPGTRLTVL.

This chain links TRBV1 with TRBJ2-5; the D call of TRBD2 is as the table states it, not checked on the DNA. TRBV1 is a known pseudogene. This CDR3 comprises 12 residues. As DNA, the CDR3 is TGCGCAAGGAGGAGGTCCCAAGAGACCCAGTACTTC. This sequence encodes CARRRSQETQYF.

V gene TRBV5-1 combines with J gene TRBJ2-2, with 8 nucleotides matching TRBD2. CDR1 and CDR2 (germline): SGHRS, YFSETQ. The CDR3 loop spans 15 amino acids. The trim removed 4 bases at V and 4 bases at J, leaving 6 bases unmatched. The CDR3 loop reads CASSAAGVLTGELFF. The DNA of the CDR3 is TGCGCCAGCAGCGCAGCGGGGGTGCTCACCGGGGAGCTGTTTTTT.

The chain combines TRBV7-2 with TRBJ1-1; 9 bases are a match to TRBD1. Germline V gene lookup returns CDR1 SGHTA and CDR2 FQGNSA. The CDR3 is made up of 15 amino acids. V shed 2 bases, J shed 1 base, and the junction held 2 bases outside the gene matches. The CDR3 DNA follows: TGTGCCAGCAGCTTACTACAGGGGGCGAACACTGAAGCTTTCTTT. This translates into CASSLLQGANTEAFF.

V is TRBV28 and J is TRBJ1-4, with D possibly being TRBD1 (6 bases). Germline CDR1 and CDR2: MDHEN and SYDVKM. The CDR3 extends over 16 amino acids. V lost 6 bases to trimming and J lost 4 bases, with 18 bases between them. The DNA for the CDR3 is TGTGCCAGCAGCCCCCCCCCGGGCAGGGGTAATGAAAAACTGTTTTTT. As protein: CASSPPPGRGNEKLFF.

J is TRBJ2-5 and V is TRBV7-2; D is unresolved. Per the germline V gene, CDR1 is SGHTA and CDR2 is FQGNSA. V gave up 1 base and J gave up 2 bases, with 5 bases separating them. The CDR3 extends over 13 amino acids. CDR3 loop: CASSLVAQETQYF. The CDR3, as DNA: TGTGCCAGCAGCTTAGTTGCTCAAGAGACCCAGTACTTC.

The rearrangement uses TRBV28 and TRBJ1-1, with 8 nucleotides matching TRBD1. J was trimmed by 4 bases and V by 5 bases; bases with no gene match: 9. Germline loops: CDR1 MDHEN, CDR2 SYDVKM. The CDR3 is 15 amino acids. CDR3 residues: CASSRSRGRGTEAFF. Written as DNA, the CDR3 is TGTGCCAGCAGTCGATCCAGGGGGCGCGGCACTGAAGCTTTCTTT.

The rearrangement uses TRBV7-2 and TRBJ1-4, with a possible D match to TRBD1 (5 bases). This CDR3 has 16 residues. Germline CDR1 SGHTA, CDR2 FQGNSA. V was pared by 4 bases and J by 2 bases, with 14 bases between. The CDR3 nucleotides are TGTGCCAGCAGCTCTTATGATCGGGGGACTAATGAAAAACTGTTTTTT. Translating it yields CASSSYDRGTNEKLFF.

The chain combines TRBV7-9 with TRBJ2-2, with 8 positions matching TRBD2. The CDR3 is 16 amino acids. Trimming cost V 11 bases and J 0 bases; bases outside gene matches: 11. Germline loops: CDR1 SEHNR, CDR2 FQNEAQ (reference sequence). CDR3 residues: CAGEPAGGPNTGELFF. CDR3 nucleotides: TGTGCCGGGGAACCTGCGGGAGGCCCGAACACCGGGGAGCTGTTTTTT.

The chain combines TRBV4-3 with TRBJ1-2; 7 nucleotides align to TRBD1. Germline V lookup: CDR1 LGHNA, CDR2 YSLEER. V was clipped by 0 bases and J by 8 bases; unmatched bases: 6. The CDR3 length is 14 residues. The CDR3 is CASSQDQGVKGYTF. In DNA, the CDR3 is TGCGCCAGCAGCCAAGATCAGGGGGTTAAGGGCTACACCTTC.

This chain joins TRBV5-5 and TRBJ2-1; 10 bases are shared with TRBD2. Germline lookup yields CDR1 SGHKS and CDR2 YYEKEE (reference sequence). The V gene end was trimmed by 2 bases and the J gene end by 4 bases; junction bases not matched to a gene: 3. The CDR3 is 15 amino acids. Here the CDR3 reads CASSFSGRTYNEQFF. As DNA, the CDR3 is TGTGCCAGCAGCTTTAGCGGGAGGACTTACAATGAGCAGTTCTTC.

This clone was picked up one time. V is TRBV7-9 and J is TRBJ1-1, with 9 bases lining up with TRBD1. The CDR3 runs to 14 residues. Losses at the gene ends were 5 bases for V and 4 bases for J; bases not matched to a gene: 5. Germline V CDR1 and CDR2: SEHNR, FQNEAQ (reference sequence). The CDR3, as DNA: TGTGCCAGCAGCCCCGACAGGGGGATCACTGAAGCTTTCTTT. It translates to CASSPDRGITEAFF.

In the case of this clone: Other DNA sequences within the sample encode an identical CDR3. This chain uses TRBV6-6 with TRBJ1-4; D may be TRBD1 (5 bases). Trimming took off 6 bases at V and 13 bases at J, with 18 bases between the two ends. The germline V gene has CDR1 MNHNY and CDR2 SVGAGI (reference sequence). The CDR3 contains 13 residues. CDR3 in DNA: TGTGCCAGCAGACCGGGACCTTCGGGGCGACTGTTTTTT. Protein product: CASRPGPSGRLFF.

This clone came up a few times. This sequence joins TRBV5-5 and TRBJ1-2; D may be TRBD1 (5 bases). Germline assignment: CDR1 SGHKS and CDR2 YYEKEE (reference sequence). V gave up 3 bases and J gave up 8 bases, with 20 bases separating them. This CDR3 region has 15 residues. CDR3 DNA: TGTGCCAGCAGCTGGCCAGGGACGACTCTCGGCGGCTACACCTTC. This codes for CASSWPGTTLGGYTF.

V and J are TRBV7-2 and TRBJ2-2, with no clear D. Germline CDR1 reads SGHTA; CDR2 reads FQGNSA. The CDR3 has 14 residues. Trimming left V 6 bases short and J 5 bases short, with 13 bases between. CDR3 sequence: CASRTDGSTGELFF. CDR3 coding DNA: TGTGCCAGCAGGACCGACGGCAGTACCGGGGAGCTGTTTTTT.

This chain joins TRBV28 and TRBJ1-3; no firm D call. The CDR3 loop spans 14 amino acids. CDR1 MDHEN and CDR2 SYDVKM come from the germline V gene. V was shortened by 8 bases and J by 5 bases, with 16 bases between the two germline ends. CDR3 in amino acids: CASGGLRHRNTIYF. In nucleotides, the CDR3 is TGTGCCAGCGGTGGGTTACGCCACAGAAACACCATATATTTT.

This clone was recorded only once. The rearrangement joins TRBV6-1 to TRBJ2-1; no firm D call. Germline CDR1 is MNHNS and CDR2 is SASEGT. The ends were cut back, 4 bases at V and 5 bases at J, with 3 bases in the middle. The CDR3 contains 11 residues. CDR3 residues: CASSGHNEQFF. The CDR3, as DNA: TGTGCCAGCAGTGGACACAATGAGCAGTTCTTC.

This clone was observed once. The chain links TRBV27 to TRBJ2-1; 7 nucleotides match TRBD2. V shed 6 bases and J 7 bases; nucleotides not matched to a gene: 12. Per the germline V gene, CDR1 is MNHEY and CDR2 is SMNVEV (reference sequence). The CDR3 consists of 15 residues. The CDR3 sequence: CASRGGTTKGNEQFF. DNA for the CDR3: TGTGCCAGCAGGGGGGGGACTACCAAGGGGAATGAGCAGTTCTTC.

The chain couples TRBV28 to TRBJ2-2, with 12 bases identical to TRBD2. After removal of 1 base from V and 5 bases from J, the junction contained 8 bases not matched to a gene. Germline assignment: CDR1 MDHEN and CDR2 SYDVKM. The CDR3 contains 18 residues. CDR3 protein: CASSLFPPSGRATGELFF. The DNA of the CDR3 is TGTGCCAGCAGTTTATTCCCCCCTAGCGGGAGGGCTACCGGGGAGCTGTTTTTT.

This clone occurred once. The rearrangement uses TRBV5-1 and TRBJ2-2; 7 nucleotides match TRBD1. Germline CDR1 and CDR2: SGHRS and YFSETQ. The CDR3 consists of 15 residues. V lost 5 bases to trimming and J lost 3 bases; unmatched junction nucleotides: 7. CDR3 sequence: CASSLEGAHTGELFF. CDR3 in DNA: TGCGCCAGCAGTTTAGAGGGGGCGCACACCGGGGAGCTGTTTTTT.

The CDR3 is CASSIGGGPSGNEKLFF. The DNA of the CDR3 is TGTGCCAGTAGTATAGGCGGGGGCCCTTCCGGTAATGAAAAACTGTTTTTT. The V call is TRBV19, the J call TRBJ1-4; D possibly corresponds to TRBD1 (6 bases). The CDR3 consists of 17 residues. V gave up 1 base and J gave up 4 bases, with 16 bases separating them. Germline CDR1 and CDR2: LNHDA and SQIVND (reference sequence).

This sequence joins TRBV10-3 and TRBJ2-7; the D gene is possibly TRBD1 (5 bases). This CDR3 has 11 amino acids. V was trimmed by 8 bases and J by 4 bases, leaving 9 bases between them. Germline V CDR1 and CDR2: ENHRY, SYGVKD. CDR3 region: CAIGTGYEQYF. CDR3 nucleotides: TGTGCCATCGGCACAGGATACGAGCAGTACTTC.

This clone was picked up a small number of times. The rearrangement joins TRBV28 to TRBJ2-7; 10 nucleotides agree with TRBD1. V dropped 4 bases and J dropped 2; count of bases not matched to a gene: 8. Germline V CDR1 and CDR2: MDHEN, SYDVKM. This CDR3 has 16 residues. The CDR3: CASSSPGQGSPYEQYF. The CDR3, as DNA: TGTGCCAGCAGTTCCCCGGGACAGGGGTCTCCCTACGAGCAGTACTTC.

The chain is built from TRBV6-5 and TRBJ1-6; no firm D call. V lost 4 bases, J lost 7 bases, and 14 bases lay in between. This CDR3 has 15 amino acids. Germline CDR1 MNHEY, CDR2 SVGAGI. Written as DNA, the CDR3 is TGTGCCAGCAGTTCCGCGGAAACGTGGAATTCACCCCTCCACTTT. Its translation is CASSSAETWNSPLHF.

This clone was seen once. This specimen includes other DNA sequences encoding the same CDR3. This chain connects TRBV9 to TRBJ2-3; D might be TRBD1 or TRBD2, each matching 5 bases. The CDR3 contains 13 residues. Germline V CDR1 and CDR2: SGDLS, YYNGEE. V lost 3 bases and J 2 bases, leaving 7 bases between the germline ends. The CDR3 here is CASSGGSTDTQYF. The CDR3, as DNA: TGTGCCAGCAGCGGGGGGTCCACAGATACGCAGTATTTT.

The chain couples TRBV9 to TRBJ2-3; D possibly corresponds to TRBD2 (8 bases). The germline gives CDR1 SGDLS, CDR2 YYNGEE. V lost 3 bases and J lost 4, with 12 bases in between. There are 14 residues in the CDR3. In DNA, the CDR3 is TGTGCCAGCAGCGCGGGAGGGGGCCCAGATACGCAGTATTTT. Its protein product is CASSAGGGPDTQYF.